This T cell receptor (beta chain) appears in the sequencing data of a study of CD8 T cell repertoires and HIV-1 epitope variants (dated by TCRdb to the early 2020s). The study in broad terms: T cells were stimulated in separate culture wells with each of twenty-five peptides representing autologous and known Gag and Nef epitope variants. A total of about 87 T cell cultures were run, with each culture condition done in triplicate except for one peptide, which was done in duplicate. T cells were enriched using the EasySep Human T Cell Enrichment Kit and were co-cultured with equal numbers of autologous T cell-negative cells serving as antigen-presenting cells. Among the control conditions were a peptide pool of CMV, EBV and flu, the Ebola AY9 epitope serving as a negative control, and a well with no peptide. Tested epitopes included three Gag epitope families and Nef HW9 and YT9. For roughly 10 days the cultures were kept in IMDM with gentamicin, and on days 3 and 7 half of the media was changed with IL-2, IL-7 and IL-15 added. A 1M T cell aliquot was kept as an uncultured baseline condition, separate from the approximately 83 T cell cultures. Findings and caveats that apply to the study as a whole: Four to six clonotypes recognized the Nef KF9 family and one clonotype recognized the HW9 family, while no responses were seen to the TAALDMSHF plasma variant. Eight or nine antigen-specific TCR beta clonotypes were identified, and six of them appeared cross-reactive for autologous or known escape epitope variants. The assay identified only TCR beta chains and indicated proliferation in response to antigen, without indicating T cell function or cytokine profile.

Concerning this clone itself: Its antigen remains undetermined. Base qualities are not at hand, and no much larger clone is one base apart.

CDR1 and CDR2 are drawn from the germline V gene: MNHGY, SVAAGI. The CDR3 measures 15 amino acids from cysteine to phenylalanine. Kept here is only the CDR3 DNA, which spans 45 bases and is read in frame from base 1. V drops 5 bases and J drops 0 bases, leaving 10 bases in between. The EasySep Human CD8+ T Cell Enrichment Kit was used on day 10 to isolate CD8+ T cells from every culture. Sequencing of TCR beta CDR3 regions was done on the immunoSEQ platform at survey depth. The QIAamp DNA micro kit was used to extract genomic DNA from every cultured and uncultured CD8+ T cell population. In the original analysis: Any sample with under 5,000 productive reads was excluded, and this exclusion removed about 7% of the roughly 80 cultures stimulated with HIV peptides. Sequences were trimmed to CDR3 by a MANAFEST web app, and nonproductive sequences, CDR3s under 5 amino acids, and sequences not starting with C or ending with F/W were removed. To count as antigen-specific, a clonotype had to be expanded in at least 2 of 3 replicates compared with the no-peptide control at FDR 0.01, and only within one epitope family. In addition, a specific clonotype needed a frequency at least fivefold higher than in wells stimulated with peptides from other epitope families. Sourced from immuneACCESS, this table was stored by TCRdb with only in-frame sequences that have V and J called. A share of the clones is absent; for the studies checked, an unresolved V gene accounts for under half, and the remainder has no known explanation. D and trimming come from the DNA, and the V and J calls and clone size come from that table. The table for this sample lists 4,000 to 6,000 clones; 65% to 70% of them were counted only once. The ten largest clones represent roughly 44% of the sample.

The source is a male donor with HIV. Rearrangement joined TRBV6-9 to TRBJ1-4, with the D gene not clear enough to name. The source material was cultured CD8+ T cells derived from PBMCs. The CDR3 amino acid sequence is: CASSAYMSTNEKLFF. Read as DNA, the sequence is TGTGCCAGCAGTGCGTACATGTCAACTAATGAAAAACTGTTTTTT.